One sample yielded the 14 T cell receptor beta chains listed below, sequenced in a study of regulatory T cells in long-lasting Graves disease. Time point specified: persistent/refractory GD, antithyroid drugs over 5 years with positive TRAb. PBMCs provided the RNA from which the TCR library was made. Through Arm-PCR of CDR3 regions and iRepertoire HTBI primers, TCR beta libraries were built. One entry per CDR3 protein results from TCRdb running MiXCR on the multiplex PCR reads. The data hold 400,000 to 500,000 distinct CDR3 sequences, with about 20% observed a single time. Sequences were derived from peripheral blood mononuclear cells (PBMCs), sampled when the disease was refractory, from a patient treated with antithyroid drugs. The receptors were sampled from a female donor with Graves disease.

The chain joins TRBV28 to TRBJ1-4; the match to TRBD1 covers 7 bases. The junction had 12 bases not matched to a gene; V was cut back by 4 bases and J by 7 bases. CDR1 MDHEN and CDR2 SYDVKM come from the germline V gene. The length of the CDR3 is 16 residues. CDR3 sequence: CASSSLDRVLSEKLFF. As DNA, the CDR3 is TGTGCCAGCAGTTCGTTAGACAGGGTATTGAGTGAAAAACTGTTTTTT. Complete variable domain (other parts from reference TRBV28 and TRBJ1-4): DVKVTQSSRYLVKRTGEKVFLECVQDMDHENMFWYRQDPGLGLRLIYFSYDVKMKEKGDIPEGYSVSREKKERFSLILESASTNQTSMYLCASSSLDRVLSEKLFFGSGTQLSVL.

CDR3 bases: TGCGCCAGCAGCGCCACCAACCAGGGTAATTCACCCCTCCACTTT. Its translation is CASSATNQGNSPLHF. This rearrangement joins TRBV5-1 to TRBJ1-6; the D gene is possibly TRBD1 (5 bases). There are 15 residues in the CDR3. Germline V gives CDR1 SGHRS, CDR2 YFSETQ. The ends were cut back, 4 bases at V and 6 bases at J, with 14 bases in the middle. Full variable domain (missing parts from reference TRBV5-1 and TRBJ1-6): KAGVTQTPRYLIKTRGQQVTLSCSPISGHRSVSWYQQTPGQGLQFLFEYFSETQRNKGNFPGRFSGRQFSNSRSEMNVSTLELGDSALYLCASSATNQGNSPLHFGNGTRLTVT.

This clonotype has at least ten counts. The chain uses TRBV7-2 and TRBJ1-2, with 11 bases that match TRBD1. The CDR3 runs to 16 residues. Germline loops: CDR1 SGHTA, CDR2 FQGNSA. Trimming at V came to 1 base and at J to 6 bases, leaving 7 bases not matched to a gene. The CDR3 nucleotides are TGTGCCAGCAGCTTAGAGTCTGGGACAGGGGGGAATGGCTACACCTTC. Translated: CASSLESGTGGNGYTF.

The chain recombines TRBV24-1 with TRBJ1-2; the D gene is possibly TRBD1 (6 bases). V was clipped by 2 bases and J by 4 bases, with 10 bases between them. Germline V gene data show CDR1 as KGHDR and CDR2 as SFDVKD. The CDR3 is 14 amino acids. The CDR3 protein is CATSDSRGSYGYTF. The CDR3 nucleotides are TGTGCCACCAGTGATTCCAGGGGAAGCTATGGCTACACCTTC.

This clonotype was detected a few times. The J gene is TRBJ2-7, the V gene TRBV20-1, with a weak D call TRBD2 (6 bases). The CDR3 runs 16 residues. V shed 5 bases and J shed 0 bases, with 20 bases lying between them. The germline CDR1 and CDR2 sequences are DFQATT and SNEGSKA (reference sequence). Written as DNA, the CDR3 is TGCAGTGCTGCTCTAATTCGGGACTCTAGCTCCTACGAGCAGTACTTC. It specifies CSAALIRDSSSYEQYF.

Turning to this clonotype: A read error may explain this, as a much larger clone is one base away. The chain carries TRBV2 and TRBJ1-5; no firm D call. This CDR3 contains 12 residues. CDR1 is SNHLY, CDR2 FYNNEI, per germline. CDR3 in amino acids: CVSSESGQPQHF. The CDR3 nucleotides are TGTGTCAGCAGTGAGTCGGGTCAGCCCCAGCATTTT.

V and J are TRBV6-1 and TRBJ2-2, with D unresolved. Germline V gene data show CDR1 as MNHNS and CDR2 as SASEGT. V shed 8 bases and J shed 2 bases, with 21 bases lying between them. CDR3 length: 17 amino acids. In nucleotides, the CDR3 is TGTGCCAGCGCAGAAAGCCCTTGGGTTGCAAACACCGGGGAGCTGTTTTTT. Protein sequence: CASAESPWVANTGELFF.

This clonotype occurred a few times. V gene TRBV10-3 combines with J gene TRBJ1-1; D may be TRBD1 (5 bases). V gave up 0 bases and J gave up 4 bases, with 12 bases separating them. This CDR3 comprises 15 residues. CDR1 and CDR2 (germline): ENHRY, SYGVKD. The CDR3: CAISESGGTATEAFF. The CDR3 nucleotides are TGTGCCATCAGTGAGTCTGGAGGGACGGCCACTGAAGCTTTCTTT.

In this sample, this clonotype turned up a few times. J is TRBJ2-2 and V is TRBV7-2; unclear D gene. Germline CDR1 reads SGHTA; CDR2 reads FQGNSA. V lost 4 bases and J lost 7, with 7 bases in between. This CDR3 comprises 12 residues. The CDR3 nucleotides read TGTGCCAGCAGCTCCGGCATCGGGGAGCTGTTTTTT. Translated, it gives CASSSGIGELFF.

The J gene is TRBJ1-2, the V gene TRBV10-3; no clear D. Trimming cost V 0 bases and J 8 bases, with 13 bases left between them. This CDR3 is 14 amino acids long. Per the germline V gene, CDR1 is ENHRY and CDR2 is SYGVKD. The CDR3 region has the DNA TGTGCCATCAGTGAGTCTTCTCACCAGAGGGGCTACACCTTC. It encodes CAISESSHQRGYTF.

Ten or more counts support this clonotype. The chain recombines TRBV7-3 with TRBJ2-5; tentatively, D is TRBD2 (5 bases). The CDR3 spans 13 residues. Germline V gene sequence: CDR1 SGHTA, CDR2 FQGTGA. Trimming removed 6 bases at V and 4 bases at J, with 12 bases between. The CDR3 loop reads CASSRVARETQYF. CDR3 sequence (DNA): TGTGCCAGCAGTCGGGTAGCGAGAGAGACCCAGTACTTC.

This clonotype was counted only a few times. The V call is TRBV20-1, the J call TRBJ2-7; TRBD1 or TRBD2 may be the D gene (5 bases each). Germline V gene lookup returns CDR1 DFQATT and CDR2 SNEGSKA (reference sequence). This CDR3 region has 12 residues. V was shortened by 4 bases and J by 4 bases, with 11 bases between the two germline ends. The DNA for the CDR3 is TGCAGTGCTACAGGGAGCTATTACGAGCAGTACTTC. Its translation is CSATGSYYEQYF.

The V call is TRBV9, the J call TRBJ1-2; maybe TRBD1 (6 bases). This CDR3 has 17 residues. Trimming took 2 bases from V and 1 from J, leaving 18 bases between them. Germline values: CDR1 SGDLS, CDR2 YYNGEE. For the CDR3, the DNA is TGTGCCAGCAGCGTTTACGGGGGGCTGGGACTTAACTATGGCTACACCTTC. Encoded protein: CASSVYGGLGLNYGYTF.

V usage is TRBV20-1 and J usage is TRBJ1-1; D is perhaps TRBD1 (5 bases). Germline V gene sequence: CDR1 DFQATT, CDR2 SNEGSKA (reference sequence). This CDR3 has 16 residues. Trimming took off 3 bases at V and 4 bases at J, with 21 bases between the two ends. The CDR3 here is CSARPPRGGMSTEAFF. CDR3 DNA sequence: TGCAGTGCTAGGCCCCCCCGGGGCGGAATGAGCACTGAAGCTTTCTTT.